A selection of T cell receptor beta chains follows, all from one sample in a study of T cell responses to AZD1222 COVID-19 vaccine. Profiling relied on immunoSEQ multiplex PCR, and the TCRdb table lists in-frame clones only, not all of them. Here the sample spans 100,000 to 150,000 clones, about 92% being singletons. The material was peripheral blood, obtained on day 0 of AZD1222 vaccination. The receptors were gathered from an adult in good health. The CDR3 runs from the conserved cysteine through the conserved F or W. Each record gives: J gene, V gene, D gene, clone size, CDR3 DNA, CDR3 protein. The D gene is left open where the match is weak. The size field is filled for only some rows; it gives once, few, many or a size class.

TRBJ2-1 | TRBV29-1 | . | . | TGCAGCGTTGAAGATCTCAATGAGCAGTTCTTC | CSVEDLNEQFF
TRBJ1-1 | TRBV5-8 | . | . | TGTGCCAGCATCCCCCCCCTCGGGGTCACTGAAGCTTTCTTT | CASIPPLGVTEAFF
TRBJ1-6 | TRBV28 | . | . | TGTGCCAGCAGTTCCAGGACAGTCTATAATTCACCCCTCCACTTT | CASSSRTVYNSPLHF
TRBJ2-1 | TRBV28 | . | . | TGTGCCAGCAGTCCCTATGTGGGGGGGCAAAGGAATGAGCAGTTCTTC | CASSPYVGGQRNEQFF
TRBJ2-7 | TRBV5-5 | . | . | TGTGCCAGCAGCTTCCAGGGATTCTACGAGCAGTACTTC | CASSFQGFYEQYF
TRBJ1-2 | TRBV4-3 | . | once | TGCGCCAGCAGCCAAGATCGGCAGGGGATGTTCTATGGCTACACCTTC | CASSQDRQGMFYGYTF
TRBJ2-2 | TRBV3-1/TRBV3-2 | . | . | TGTGCCAGCAGCCAAGCTTCTGGGACTAACACCGGGGAGCTGTTTTTT | CASSQASGTNTGELFF
TRBJ2-7 | TRBV6-5 | . | . | TGTGCCAGCAGCCCGGGACCTACCTACGAGCAGTACTTC | CASSPGPTYEQYF
TRBJ1-2 | TRBV19 | . | . | TGTGCCAGTAGTGCCCTTAAAAACTATGGCTACACCTTC | CASSALKNYGYTF
TRBJ2-1 | TRBV4-3 | . | . | TGCGCCAGCAGCCCGTCTCTCGGCGGAGGGGCCTACAATGAGCAGTTCTTC | CASSPSLGGGAYNEQFF
TRBJ2-1 | TRBV27 | . | . | TGTGCCAGCAGTTTCGACTCCATTTACAATGAGCAGTTCTTC | CASSFDSIYNEQFF
TRBJ1-2 | TRBV10-3 | TRBD1 | . | TGTGCCAGCGAAGAAGGGACAGGGTCCTATGGCTACACCTTC | CASEEGTGSYGYTF
TRBJ1-4 | TRBV19 | . | . | TGTGCCAGTAGTTTCCGCCGGATGCAGGCAGCTAATGAAAAACTGTTTTTT | CASSFRRMQAANEKLFF
TRBJ1-2 | TRBV7-8 | TRBD1 | . | TGTGCCAGCAGCTTAGCTACCGGGGACAGAGGCTACACCTTC | CASSLATGDRGYTF
TRBJ1-1 | TRBV20-1 | . | . | TGCAGTGCAAGTCACGTCGGAAGTAACACTGAAGCTTTCTTT | CSASHVGSNTEAFF
TRBJ2-1 | TRBV27 | . | . | TGTGCCAGCAGTCCTAGTCCCTGGGACATACTACCGCTGGATGAGCAGTTCTTC | CASSPSPWDILPLDEQFF